The T cell receptor beta chain under discussion was sequenced for a study of control samples from healthy donors and cancer patients. Using immunoSEQ multiplex PCR, the repertoire was profiled, and TCRdb retains in-frame clones only, with some absent. The sample contains 100,000 to 150,000 clones, 85% to 95% of which appear only once. The TCR comes from a man aged 80 or over with head and neck cancer. Source material: PBMCs.

The CDR3 sequence: CASSYLSSSMNTEAFF. CDR3 sequence (DNA): TGTGCCAGCAGTTACTTGTCCTCGAGTATGAACACTGAAGCTTTCTTT. The rearrangement links TRBV6-2 or TRBV6-3 to TRBJ1-1, with D unclear. Germline values: CDR1 MNHEY, CDR2 SVGEGT. V was cut by 1 base and J by 0 bases, with 12 bases left in between. CDR3 size: 16 residues.